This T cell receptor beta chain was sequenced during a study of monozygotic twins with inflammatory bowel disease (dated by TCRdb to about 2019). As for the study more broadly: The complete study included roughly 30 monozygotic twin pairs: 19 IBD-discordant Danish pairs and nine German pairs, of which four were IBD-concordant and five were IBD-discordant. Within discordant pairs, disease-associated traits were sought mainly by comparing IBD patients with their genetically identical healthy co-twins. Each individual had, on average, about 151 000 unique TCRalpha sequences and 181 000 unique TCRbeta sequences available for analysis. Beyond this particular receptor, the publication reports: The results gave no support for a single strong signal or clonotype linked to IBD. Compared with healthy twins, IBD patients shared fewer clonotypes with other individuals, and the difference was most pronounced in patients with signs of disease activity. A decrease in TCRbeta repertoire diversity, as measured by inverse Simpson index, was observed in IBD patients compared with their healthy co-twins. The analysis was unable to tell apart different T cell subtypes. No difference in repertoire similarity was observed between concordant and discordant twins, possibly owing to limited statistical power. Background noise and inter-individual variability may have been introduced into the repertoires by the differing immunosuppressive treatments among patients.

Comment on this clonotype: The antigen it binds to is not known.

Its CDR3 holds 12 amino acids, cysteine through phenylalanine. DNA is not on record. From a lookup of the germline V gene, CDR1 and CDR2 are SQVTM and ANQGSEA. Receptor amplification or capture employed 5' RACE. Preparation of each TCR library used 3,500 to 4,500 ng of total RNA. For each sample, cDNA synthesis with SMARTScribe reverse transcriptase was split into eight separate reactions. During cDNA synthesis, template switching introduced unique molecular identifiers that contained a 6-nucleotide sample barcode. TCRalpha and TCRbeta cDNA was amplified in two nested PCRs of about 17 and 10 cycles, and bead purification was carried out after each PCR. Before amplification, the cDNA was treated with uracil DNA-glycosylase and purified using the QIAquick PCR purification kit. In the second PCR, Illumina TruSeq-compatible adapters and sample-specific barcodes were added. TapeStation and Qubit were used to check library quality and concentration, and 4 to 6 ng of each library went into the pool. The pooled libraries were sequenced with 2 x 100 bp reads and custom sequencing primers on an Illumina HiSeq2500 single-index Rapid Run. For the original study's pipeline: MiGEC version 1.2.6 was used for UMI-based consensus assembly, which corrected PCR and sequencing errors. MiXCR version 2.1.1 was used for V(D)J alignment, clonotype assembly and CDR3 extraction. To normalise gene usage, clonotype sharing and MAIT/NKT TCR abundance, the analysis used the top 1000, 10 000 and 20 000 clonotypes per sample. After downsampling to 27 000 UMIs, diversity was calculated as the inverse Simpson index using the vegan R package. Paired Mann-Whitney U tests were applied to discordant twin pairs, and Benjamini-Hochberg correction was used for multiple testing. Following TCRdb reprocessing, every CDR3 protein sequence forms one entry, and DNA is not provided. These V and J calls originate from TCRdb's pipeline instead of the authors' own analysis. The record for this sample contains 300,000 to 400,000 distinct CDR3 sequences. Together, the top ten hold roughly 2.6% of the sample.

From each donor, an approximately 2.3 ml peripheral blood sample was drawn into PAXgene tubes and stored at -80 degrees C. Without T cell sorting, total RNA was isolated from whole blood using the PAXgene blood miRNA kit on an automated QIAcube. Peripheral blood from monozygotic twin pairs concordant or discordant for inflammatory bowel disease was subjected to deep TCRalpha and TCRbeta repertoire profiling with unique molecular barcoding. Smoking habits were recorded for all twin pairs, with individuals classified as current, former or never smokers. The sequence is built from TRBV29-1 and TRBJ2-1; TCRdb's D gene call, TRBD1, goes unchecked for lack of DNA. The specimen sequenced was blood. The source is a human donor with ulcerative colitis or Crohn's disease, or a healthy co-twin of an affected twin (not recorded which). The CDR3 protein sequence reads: CRGGRTYNEQFF.